Listed below are T cell receptor beta chains from one sample, sequenced in a study of cytotoxic CD8 clonotypes in ibrutinib-treated CLL. Sequenced by immunoSEQ multiplex PCR; TCRdb stores in-frame clones only, minus some. The sample carries 150,000 to 200,000 clones, 81% recorded once. The material was PBMCs, obtained after 12 months of ibrutinib treatment. All receptors derive from a human donor with chronic lymphocytic leukemia. Both conserved end residues are part of each CDR3. A D gene is named only where the DNA matches it firmly. Clone size is not always given. Where it is, it says once, few, many or a class for expanded clones.

clone_size d_call j_call v_call cdr3_nt cdr3_aa
NA NA TRBJ1-3 TRBV28 TGTGCCAGCAGGGGGTCCTTGGGGGGAAACACCATATATTTT CASRGSLGGNTIYF
NA TRBD2 TRBJ2-1 TRBV4-2 TGTGCCAGCAGCCAGAGCTTCGGGGGGGGCTCCTACAATGAGCAGTTCTTC CASSQSFGGGSYNEQFF
NA NA TRBJ1-1 TRBV5-4 TGTGCCAGCAGCCTCGGGGGGAGGACTGAAGCTTTCTTT CASSLGGRTEAFF
NA TRBD1 TRBJ1-1 TRBV7-2 TGTGCCAGCAGGCCCTCATCAGGGGGGTCTGAAGCTTTCTTT CASRPSSGGSEAFF
NA NA TRBJ1-4 TRBV5-6 TGTGCCAGCAGCTTGGGGGCTGGGAATGAAAAACTGTTTTTT CASSLGAGNEKLFF
NA NA TRBJ2-7 TRBV5-1 TGCGCCAGCAGCCGGGCTGGCTACGAGCAGTACTTC CASSRAGYEQYF
few TRBD2 TRBJ2-1 TRBV4-2 TGTGCCAGCAGCCACGAGCGGGGGGGACGATACAATGAGCAGTTCTTC CASSHERGGRYNEQFF
NA NA TRBJ2-5 TRBV6-1 TGTGCCAGCAGTGAGAGAAGCAGGGAGACCCAGTACTTC CASSERSRETQYF
NA TRBD1 TRBJ1-5 TRBV7-2 TGTGCCAGCAGCTTAGTACAGGGGGTGGAACAGCCCCAGCATTTT CASSLVQGVEQPQHF
NA NA TRBJ2-1 TRBV4-2 TGTGCCAGCAGCCAAAATTTCGGTGAGCAGTTCTTC CASSQNFGEQFF
NA NA TRBJ1-5 TRBV29-1 TGCAGCGTTGCCTTTGGAGGCAGCAATCAGCCCCAGCATTTT CSVAFGGSNQPQHF
NA TRBD1 TRBJ1-5 TRBV19 TGTACCAGTAGACCAGGACAGGCTGGAGGCAATCAGCCCCAGCATTTT CTSRPGQAGGNQPQHF
NA NA TRBJ1-6 TRBV7-9 TGTGCCAGCAGCCGCCGATTGGGGGGTGGCTCCTATAATTCACCCCTCCACTTT CASSRRLGGGSYNSPLHF
NA NA TRBJ2-3 TRBV4-1 TGCGCCAGCAGCCAACCTGGACCGACTATGAGGAGGGATACGCAGTATTTT CASSQPGPTMRRDTQYF
few NA TRBJ2-1 TRBV7-9 TGTGCCAGCAGCACTAGACTCTACAATGAGCAGTTCTTC CASSTRLYNEQFF
NA NA TRBJ2-5 TRBV4-3 TGCGCCAGCAGCCAAGTACGGGGGGCAGGGACCCAGTACTTC CASSQVRGAGTQYF
NA NA TRBJ2-1 TRBV7-7 TGTGCTAGCAGCTTAGTGCAGGGCCCGGGCGGTGAGCAGTTCTTC CASSLVQGPGGEQFF
NA NA TRBJ1-2 TRBV4-2 TGTGCCAGCAGCCAAGAAAGGGGCAGGGGCTCTGTAGGCTACACCTTC CASSQERGRGSVGYTF
NA NA TRBJ1-2 TRBV10-3 TGTGCCATCGGGGCAGGTCGATATGGCTACACCTTC CAIGAGRYGYTF
NA NA TRBJ2-7 TRBV4-2 TGTGCCAGCAGCCAATATACTTACGGGGGAGCCGACGAGCAGTACTTC CASSQYTYGGADEQYF
NA NA TRBJ1-5 TRBV7-2 TGTGCCAGCAGCTTAGAATCGAGCAATCAGCCCCAGCATTTT CASSLESSNQPQHF
NA TRBD2 TRBJ2-7 TRBV15 TGTGCCACCAGCAGACCGGGACTAGCGGGGATAGCGAAGCAGTACTTC CATSRPGLAGIAKQYF
NA NA TRBJ1-6 TRBV2 TGTGCCAGCAGTGAAGGTCAGGCAGGTTTTATCGCGGGATCACCCCTCCACTTT CASSEGQAGFIAGSPLHF
few NA TRBJ1-1 TRBV28 TGTGCCAGCAGTTTATTTCTCCGGGGTGGAAGGGCCGCGGAGACTGAAGCTTTCTTT CASSLFLRGGRAAETEAFF
NA TRBD2 TRBJ2-7 TRBV7-2 TGTGCCAGCAGCCTTCCTCATCTAGCGGGAGGAACCTACGAGCAGTACTTC CASSLPHLAGGTYEQYF
NA NA TRBJ1-3 TRBV14 TGTGCCAGCAGCCAAGATAAGGACCCTTCGACCCGAAACACCATATATTTT CASSQDKDPSTRNTIYF
NA NA TRBJ1-1 TRBV11-2 TGTGCCAGCAGCCTACAGGGAAAGAGCACTGAAGCTTTCTTT CASSLQGKSTEAFF
NA NA TRBJ2-1 TRBV7-2 TGTGCCAGCAGCTTAATAGATGAGCAGTTCTTC CASSLIDEQFF
NA TRBD1 TRBJ1-5 TRBV30 TGTGCCTGGATGGGACAGCCTAATCAGCCCCAGCATTTT CAWMGQPNQPQHF
NA NA TRBJ2-7 TRBV18 TGTGCCAGCTCACCACCGGGAGGGGGAGGTTACGAGCAGTACTTC CASSPPGGGGYEQYF
NA NA TRBJ1-5 TRBV19 TGTGCCATCCGGGACGGACTCCTAATAGGCAATCAGCCCCAGCATTTT CAIRDGLLIGNQPQHF
NA TRBD2 TRBJ2-1 TRBV5-1 TGCGCCAGCAGCTTGGCCGGGACTAGCGGGGGACTCAATGAGCAGTTCTTC CASSLAGTSGGLNEQFF
NA NA TRBJ2-6 TRBV28 TGTGCCAGCAGCCTACCTGGGGCCAACGTCCTGACTTTC CASSLPGANVLTF
NA NA TRBJ1-5 TRBV5-1 TGCGCCAGCAGCTTGGAAGGGGTCGGGCAGCCCCAGCATTTT CASSLEGVGQPQHF
NA NA TRBJ1-2 TRBV7-8 TGTGCCAGCAGCTTAGGGTCAGGGAGTGGGAGCTACACCTTC CASSLGSGSGSYTF
NA NA TRBJ1-5 TRBV6-4 TGTGCCAGCAGTGACTCCTTTAGCAATCAGCCCCAGCATTTT CASSDSFSNQPQHF
NA NA TRBJ2-3 TRBV5-1 TGCGCCAGCAGCACCCCACTATACCCTGGGGAAACAGGAGAAAGCACAGATACGCAGTATTTT CASSTPLYPGETGESTDTQYF
NA TRBD1 TRBJ1-1 TRBV5-1 TGCGCCAGCAGCTTGGGACAGGGGAGCCTGAACACTGAAGCTTTCTTT CASSLGQGSLNTEAFF
NA NA TRBJ1-1 TRBV4-3 TGCGCCAGCAGCCAAGATCGGGTGGACAGAGTGAACACTGAAGCTTTCTTT CASSQDRVDRVNTEAFF
NA TRBD2 TRBJ2-5 TRBV9 TGTGCCAGCAGCGTAGTGGCTAGCGGGGGGGCCTCTCAAGAGACCCAGTACTTC CASSVVASGGASQETQYF
once TRBD1 TRBJ2-5 TRBV4-3 TGCGCCAGCAGCCAAGAATCCGGACAGGGCGAGACCCAGTACTTC CASSQESGQGETQYF
once NA TRBJ1-1 TRBV5-1 TGCGCCAGCAGCGCCGGGGACTTCTTGGGTGGAACTGAAGCTTTCTTT CASSAGDFLGGTEAFF
NA TRBD2 TRBJ2-5 TRBV19 TGTGCCAGTACTCCCGGGACTAGCCCGACGGGGGAGACCCAGTACTTC CASTPGTSPTGETQYF
NA NA TRBJ1-5 TRBV28 TGTGCCAGCAGAGGGGAGGGTGCAAGAAGCAATCAGCCCCAGCATTTT CASRGEGARSNQPQHF
NA NA TRBJ2-3 TRBV18 TGTGCCAGCTCGATGGTGAGCACAGATACGCAGTATTTT CASSMVSTDTQYF
NA NA TRBJ2-5 TRBV2 TGTGCCAGCAGGATTCAGGGTGTGGGGGAGACCCAGTACTTC CASRIQGVGETQYF
NA TRBD2 TRBJ2-7 TRBV9 TGTGCCAGCAGTCCGTCTGGTAGCGGGACCTACGAGCAGTACTTC CASSPSGSGTYEQYF
NA NA TRBJ1-1 TRBV7-9 TGTGCCAGCAGCTTCGGGCAGGGCGTGAACACTGAAGCTTTCTTT CASSFGQGVNTEAFF
NA NA TRBJ2-7 TRBV6-6 TGTGCCAGCAGTTACTCGCGGAGTTCCTACGAGCAGTACTTC CASSYSRSSYEQYF
NA TRBD2 TRBJ2-1 TRBV4-3 TGCGCCAGCAGCCAAGACGGACTAGTGAGTTACAATGAGCAGTTCTTC CASSQDGLVSYNEQFF